This T cell receptor beta chain is drawn from a study of T cell repertoires in aging, cancer and after chemotherapy (dated by TCRdb to between 2018 and 2021). Broadly, across the study: The donors fell into six age groups ranging from 30 or younger to 70 or older, and each group had at least three individuals. Paired pre- and post-chemotherapy samples in the solid tumor group came from brain tumor (glioblastoma) patients receiving temozolomide-based therapy. In total, the full dataset held 10 million or so TCR reads. The study profiled peripheral blood TCR beta repertoires from healthy donors and cancer patients to examine immunoaging and T cell reconstitution after chemotherapy. Alongside about 97 healthy donors serving as a reference group, the cohort included some 210 cancer patients, of whom 94 had hematological cancers and 120 to 130 had solid cancers.

Rearranged TRB sequences spanning V, D and J segments were amplified in a multiplex touch-down PCR with a mixed TRB-A/B primer pool. Illumina adapters and sample indices were attached to the amplicons through two consecutive PCR reactions run with Phusion HS II polymerase. Amplicons were gel-purified using the NucleoSpin Gel and PCR Clean-up kit and were subsequently checked with Qubit and an Agilent 2100 Bioanalyzer. Sequencing of the libraries was done on an Illumina MiSeq with paired-end, single-indexed 600-cycle runs. For the original study's pipeline: Processing of the TRB sequences was carried out with MiXCR versions 2.12 and 3.0.5. Each unique CDR3 nucleotide sequence was counted as one clone, and only productive sequences with at least two reads were retained. The repertoire metrics were Shannon diversity, evenness, clonality (defined as one minus evenness), and alpha-parameterized diversity profiles covering alpha 0 to 5. The IGoR algorithm was used to calculate generation probabilities of clones in the paired pre- and post-chemotherapy samples. TCRdb reanalyzed the raw reads on its own, using fastp at Q25 for trimming and MiXCR for clone calling, and kept in-frame beta chains. Under each unique CDR3 protein, matching rows form one entry showing the most common genes and DNA. TCRdb, not the original authors, processed these V and J calls. The sample data list more than 350 distinct CDR3 sequences, and around 29% of these were observed just once. The ten biggest clones cover 33% of the sample.

This clonotype is considered large (0.1 to 1%). This clone's antigen is unknown. There are no base qualities to consult, and no much larger clone falls within one base. The research as a whole found: Untreated patients with hematological or solid cancers showed significantly lower blood TCR diversity and higher clonality than age-matched healthy donors. It was noted by the authors that conclusions about immunological memory after chemotherapy cannot be drawn from the repertoire data. An increase in median generation probability over the chemotherapy interval was observed in both cancer cohorts, suggesting that the repertoire was reconstituted through rebound thymic output. In healthy donors, the drop in TCR diversity with age came mainly from a loss of richness, whereas in cancer patients a loss of evenness also played a part.

Based on the germline V gene (reference sequence), the CDR1 and CDR2 sequences are SGHNT and YYREEE. The CDR3 goes from the cysteine to the phenylalanine over 13 residues. The entry retains the CDR3 DNA only, 39 bases that are in frame from base 1. Germline trimming: 4 bases from V, 3 bases from J; junction bases outside gene matches: 4. TCR beta rearrangements were amplified from genomic DNA isolated from peripheral blood, not from sorted cells or RNA. What was sequenced was blood. This sequence originates from a human donor with a solid tumor. This receptor chain uses TRBV5-4 and TRBJ2-7; TRBD1 aligns with 7 central bases. This receptor has the CDR3 CASSRGQVYEQYF. The nucleotides are TGTGCCAGCAGCCGTGGACAGGTCTACGAGCAGTACTTC.